Following are 15 T cell receptor beta chains from one sample sequenced in a study of T cells in women clearing cervical HPV infection. Produced via immunoSEQ multiplex PCR; TCRdb's table is partial and in-frame only. In total, the table holds more than 45,000 clones. Sequenced sample: blood buffy coat. These TCRs come from a woman aged 18 to 75 with a cervical HPV16 infection that either progressed to CIN3+ or cleared (not recorded which).

Partial CDR3 DNA: TGTGCCAGTAGCGAGGCAGGGACTTACGAG. Its translation: CASSEAGTYE. The full CDR3 sequence reads CASSEAGTYEQYF. This sequence joins TRBV19 and TRBJ2-7; weak D call: TRBD2 (6 bases). The read terminates 3 residues ahead of where the CDR3 ends, so the germline J gene completes it. Germline lookup yields CDR1 LNHDA and CDR2 SQIVND (reference sequence). Trimming stripped 6 bases from V and 4 bases from J, with 13 bases between. CDR3 length equals 13 residues.

As for this clone: The sequenced fragment ends 3 residues before the CDR3 boundary, so the rest is inferred from the germline J gene. The chain couples TRBV5-1 to TRBJ2-2; D uncertain. Looked up from germline, CDR1 is SGHRS and CDR2 is YFSETQ. Between the trimmed V and J ends, which lost 5 bases and 4 bases, there was a span of 12 bases. There are 14 residues in the CDR3. The part of the CDR3 DNA that was read is TGCGCCAGCAGTCCCGTGTTGGCCACCGGGGAG. Amino acid sequence: CASSPVLATGE. The full CDR3 sequence reads CASSPVLATGELFF.

The sequenced CDR3 bases are TGCAGCGTTGAAGGACAGGGAAAACCCTACGAG. Its protein is CSVEGQGKPYE. The entire CDR3 protein is CSVEGQGKPYEQYF. The V gene is TRBV29-1, the J gene TRBJ2-7; 7 nucleotides match TRBD1. The missing CDR3 end, 3 residues past where the read stops, is filled in from the germline J gene. Trimming cost V 1 base and J 2 bases; bases outside gene matches: 5. Germline V gives CDR1 SQVTM, CDR2 ANQGSEA. This CDR3 is 14 amino acids long.

The CDR3 bases that were read are TGTGCCAGCAGCTTTACAGGGCCGAATCAGCCC. Its translation: CASSFTGPNQP. The CDR3 in full is CASSFTGPNQPQHF. J is TRBJ1-5 and V is TRBV7-8; weak D call: TRBD1 (6 bases). The read falls 3 residues short of the CDR3 end, and the missing part is taken from the germline J gene. Germline CDR1 SGHVS, CDR2 FQNEAQ. Trimming shortened V by 3 bases and J by 4 bases, and 10 bases separated the two germline ends. The CDR3 runs 14 residues.

Of note for this clone: The CDR3 end is not reached by the read, which stops 3 residues before it; the germline J gene fills it in. V usage is TRBV20-1 and J usage is TRBJ2-3; maybe TRBD1 (6 bases). Trimming shortened V by 2 bases and J by 6 bases, and 6 bases separated the two germline ends. Germline CDR1 is DFQATT and CDR2 is SNEGSKA (reference sequence). The CDR3 sequence is 11 residues long. CDR3 bases read: TGCAGTGCTAGAAGGGGGGATACG. Protein sequence: CSARRGDT. The CDR3 in full is CSARRGDTQYF.

As for this clone: The read terminates 3 residues ahead of where the CDR3 ends, so the germline J gene completes it. The rearrangement links TRBV30 to TRBJ2-7; weak D call: TRBD1 (5 bases). V gave up 4 bases and J gave up 2 bases, with 15 bases separating them. Germline CDR1 GTSNPN, CDR2 SVGIG (reference sequence). The CDR3 is 14 residues long. The CDR3 loop reads CAWMVAGNPYEQYF. The covered CDR3 bases are TGTGCCTGGATGGTAGCAGGGAACCCCTACGAG.

Turning to this clone: With the read ending 3 residues before the CDR3 end, the germline J gene is used to fill in that end. V usage is TRBV19 and J usage is TRBJ2-7; 7 bases map to TRBD2. V shed 8 bases, J shed 2 bases, and the junction held 12 bases outside the gene matches. Germline CDR1 reads LNHDA; CDR2 reads SQIVND (reference sequence). This CDR3 region has 15 residues. CDR3 residues: CASVPEASGPYEQYF. The sequenced part of the CDR3 DNA is TGTGCCAGTGTCCCGGAGGCTAGCGGTCCCTACGAG.

Of note for this clone: The read terminates 3 residues before the CDR3 end, so the remaining end is supplied by the germline J gene. V usage is TRBV25-1 and J usage is TRBJ2-5, with 7 nucleotides matching TRBD1. Germline loops: CDR1 MGHDK, CDR2 SYGVNS. The CDR3 is 14 amino acids. After removal of 7 bases from V and 4 bases from J, the junction contained 9 bases not matched to a gene. CDR3 amino acids: CASTPGQIAETQYF. The sequenced part of the CDR3 DNA is TGTGCCAGCACTCCGGGACAGATTGCAGAGACC. The full variable domain, completed using reference TRBV25-1 and TRBJ2-5, is EADIYQTPRYLVIGTGKKITLECSQTMGHDKMYWYQQDPGMELHLIHYSYGVNSTEKGDLSSESTVSRIRTEHFPLTLESARPSHTSQYLCASTPGQIAETQYFGPGTRLLVL.

The DNA read from the CDR3 is TGCAGTGCTAGGGCTCAGGGGAACGAG. The encoded protein is CSARAQGNE. The CDR3 in full is CSARAQGNEQYF. The V call is TRBV20-1, the J call TRBJ2-7; weak D call: TRBD1 (6 bases). The CDR3 extends 3 residues past the end of the read, so its final part is completed from the germline J gene. The CDR3 extends over 12 amino acids. Germline values: CDR1 DFQATT, CDR2 SNEGSKA (reference sequence). V was clipped by 3 bases and J by 5 bases, with 11 bases between them.

Concerning this clone itself: The CDR3 end is not reached by the read, which stops 3 residues before it; the germline J gene fills it in. The chain is built from TRBV10-3 and TRBJ2-1, with 9 bases matching TRBD2. Germline V CDR1 and CDR2: ENHRY, SYGVKD. The V gene end was trimmed by 3 bases and the J gene end by 7 bases; junction bases not matched to a gene: 4. The CDR3 spans 14 residues. CDR3 sequence: CAISDSGRGNEQFF. The sequenced CDR3 bases are TGTGCCATCAGTGATAGCGGGAGAGGGAATGAG.

Remarks on this clone: The read is 3 residues too short to cover the CDR3 end, so that end is filled in from the germline J gene. This chain connects TRBV7-9 to TRBJ1-6; no clear D. Germline-derived CDR1 and CDR2 are SEHNR and FQNEAQ (reference sequence). V was pared by 5 bases and J by 0 bases, with 5 bases between. The CDR3 sequence is 14 residues long. The covered CDR3 bases are TGTGCCAGCAGCCAGGACTCCTATAATTCACCC. This encodes CASSQDSYNSP. The complete CDR3 reads CASSQDSYNSPLHF.

Points on this clone: The read terminates 3 residues ahead of where the CDR3 ends, so the germline J gene completes it. The chain uses TRBV20-1 and TRBJ1-6, with TRBD1 matching over 8 bases. Germline V lookup: CDR1 DFQATT, CDR2 SNEGSKA (reference sequence). V lost 1 base and J lost 5; bases outside the gene matches: 1. The length of the CDR3 is 14 residues. Incomplete CDR3 DNA: TGCAGTGCTAGAGGACAGGGGAATAATTCACCC. This translates into CSARGQGNNSP. The whole CDR3 is CSARGQGNNSPLHF.

On this clone itself: The read stops 3 residues short of the end of the CDR3; the missing end is completed from the germline J gene. V usage is TRBV6-2 or TRBV6-3 and J usage is TRBJ2-7; 7 bases line up with TRBD2. Trimming at V came to 8 bases and at J to 6 bases, leaving 13 bases not matched to a gene. This CDR3 spans 14 amino acids. Looked up from germline, CDR1 is MNHEY and CDR2 is SVGEGT. The CDR3 bases that were read are TGTGCCAGCGGGCGAGGGATACGGGGGGTCGAG. Its translation: CASGRGIRGVE. The complete CDR3 reads CASGRGIRGVEQYF.

Details on this clone: The read ends 3 residues early relative to the CDR3; the germline J gene fills the gap. This sample includes further DNA sequences coding for the same CDR3. The gene calls are TRBV20-1 and TRBJ2-1; weak D call: TRBD2 (6 bases). The CDR3 is 12 amino acids. V was cut by 6 bases and J by 0 bases, with 6 bases left in between. Germline V gene lookup returns CDR1 DFQATT and CDR2 SNEGSKA (reference sequence). The CDR3 loop reads CSAGGSYNEQFF. The part of the CDR3 DNA that was read is TGCAGTGCCGGGGGCTCCTACAATGAG.

Points on this clone: Coverage ceases 3 residues before the CDR3 finishes, and the germline J gene fills in the end. The V and J genes are TRBV5-8 and TRBJ2-7, with 9 bases identical to TRBD1. V lost 4 bases to trimming and J lost 1 base; unmatched junction nucleotides: 3. Germline V lookup: CDR1 SGHTS, CDR2 YDEGEE. The CDR3 covers 14 residues. CDR3 DNA (partial): TGTGCCAGCAGCCGAGGGACAGGGTCCTACGAG. Its translation: CASSRGTGSYE. The complete CDR3 reads CASSRGTGSYEQYF.